One sample yielded the 18 T cell receptor beta chains listed below, sequenced in a study of blood T cell repertoires in COVID-19. Sequenced by immunoSEQ multiplex PCR; TCRdb stores in-frame clones only, minus some. The data hold 90,000 to 120,000 clones, with 85% to 90% observed a single time. The sequenced sample was peripheral blood. Source of these receptors: a human donor in a cohort sampled during active COVID-19.

This chain joins TRBV11-2 and TRBJ2-7; D might be TRBD1 (6 bases). The length of the CDR3 is 14 residues. Trimming took off 1 base at V and 4 bases at J, with 11 bases between the two ends. CDR1 SGHAT and CDR2 FQNNGV come from the germline V gene. For the CDR3, the DNA is TGTGCCAGCAGCTTAGGTGGGACACTTTACGAGCAGTACTTC. Protein product: CASSLGGTLYEQYF.

The rearrangement links TRBV5-1 to TRBJ2-7; TRBD1 matches at 10 bases. The V and J ends lost 4 bases and 2 bases, in that order; junction bases with no gene match: 6. Germline V CDR1 and CDR2: SGHRS, YFSETQ. CDR3 size: 15 residues. CDR3 protein: CASSGGTGVTYEQYF. CDR3 DNA sequence: TGCGCCAGCAGCGGAGGGACAGGGGTCACCTACGAGCAGTACTTC. Using reference TRBV5-1 and TRBJ2-7 for the parts outside the CDR3, the full variable domain is KAGVTQTPRYLIKTRGQQVTLSCSPISGHRSVSWYQQTPGQGLQFLFEYFSETQRNKGNFPGRFSGRQFSNSRSEMNVSTLELGDSALYLCASSGGTGVTYEQYFGPGTRLTVT.

This clone was seen a single time. The chain joins TRBV28 to TRBJ1-1; unclear D gene. The CDR3 has 18 amino acids. CDR1 is MDHEN and CDR2 is SYDVKM in the germline V gene. Trimming shortened V by 2 bases and J by 2 bases, and 21 bases separated the two germline ends. In DNA, the CDR3 is TGTGCCAGCAGTTTAAGAAGTGGACCCCCACGGGGAAACACTGAAGCTTTCTTT. Translated: CASSLRSGPPRGNTEAFF.

The chain has TRBV6-4 and TRBJ2-3; D is ambiguous. The V gene lost 2 bases and the J gene lost 1 base, with 10 bases spanning the gap. Germline lookup yields CDR1 MRHNA and CDR2 SNTAGT. CDR3 length equals 15 residues. In DNA, the CDR3 is TGTGCCAGCAGTGACACTCCTTTCCGCACAGATACGCAGTATTTT. Its translation: CASSDTPFRTDTQYF.

V gene TRBV15 combines with J gene TRBJ1-2; no reliable D call. The CDR3 consists of 12 residues. Germline V gene sequence: CDR1 LNHNV, CDR2 YYDKDF (reference sequence). Trimming removed 0 bases at V and 4 bases at J, with 3 bases between. This CDR3 reads CATSRDSYGYTF. CDR3 nucleotides: TGTGCCACCAGCAGAGATAGCTATGGCTACACCTTC.

This chain joins TRBV28 and TRBJ2-7; TRBD1 matches at 8 bases. V was pared by 8 bases and J by 0 bases, with 6 bases of the junction left unmatched. CDR1 and CDR2 (germline): MDHEN, SYDVKM. The CDR3 is made up of 14 amino acids. The CDR3 loop reads CASRGTGLSYEQYF. The DNA of the CDR3 is TGTGCCAGCCGTGGGACAGGACTCTCCTACGAGCAGTACTTC.

The rearrangement joins TRBV28 to TRBJ1-2, with 12 bases identical to TRBD1. The CDR3 extends over 15 amino acids. CDR1 and CDR2 (germline): MDHEN, SYDVKM. V lost 5 bases to trimming and J lost 7 bases; unmatched junction nucleotides: 8. This CDR3 is CASSLPWGQGAGYTF. DNA of the CDR3: TGTGCCAGCAGTCTCCCCTGGGGACAGGGGGCTGGCTACACCTTC.

The chain joins TRBV7-2 to TRBJ1-2; D gene uncertain. CDR1 is SGHTA and CDR2 is FQGNSA in the germline V gene. CDR3 length: 14 residues. V was cut by 4 bases and J by 6 bases, with 15 bases left in between. The CDR3 DNA sequence: TGTGCCAGCAGCTCTTACAGCGCCGGGGATGGCTACACCTTC. This sequence encodes CASSSYSAGDGYTF. The full variable domain, rest sourced from reference TRBV7-2 and TRBJ1-2, is GAGVSQSPSNKVTEKGKDVELRCDPISGHTALYWYRQSLGQGLEFLIYFQGNSAPDKSGLPSDRFSAERTGGSVSTLTIQRTQQEDSAVYLCASSSYSAGDGYTFGSGTRLTVV.

The rearrangement links TRBV5-1 to TRBJ1-2, with 8 positions matching TRBD1. Germline V gives CDR1 SGHRS, CDR2 YFSETQ. The J segment lost 4 bases and the V segment lost 1 base, leaving 15 bases of the junction unmatched. CDR3 size: 18 residues. CDR3 region: CASSLLQGANLGGYGYTF. CDR3 bases: TGCGCCAGCAGCTTGCTTCAGGGGGCGAATTTAGGGGGCTATGGCTACACCTTC.

The genes are TRBV7-3 and TRBJ2-3; TRBD2 is a possible D gene (5 bases). The ends were cut back, 5 bases at V and 3 bases at J, with 9 bases in the middle. The CDR3 spans 13 residues. The V gene's germline CDR1 is SGHTA and CDR2 FQGTGA. The CDR3 nucleotides are TGTGCCAGCAGCCTGCCGGGAACAGATACGCAGTATTTT. This sequence encodes CASSLPGTDTQYF.

Comment on this clone: Compared with germline, one end of the junction differs, possibly owing to a read error. The CDR3 loop is CSARAVPEQYF. Written as DNA, the CDR3 is TGCAGTGCAAGAGCCGTTCCCGAGCAGTACTTC. The rearrangement links TRBV20-1 to TRBJ2-7; D is unresolved. The CDR3 length is 11 residues. The germline CDR1 and CDR2 sequences are DFQATT and SNEGSKA (reference sequence).

The CDR3 nucleotides read TGTGCCAGCAGACGCTCGAGGGACAAGGTAGAGTATGAGCAGTTCTTC. Amino acids: CASRRSRDKVEYEQFF. The chain is built from TRBV2 and TRBJ2-1; D is possibly TRBD1 (6 bases). The V gene's germline CDR1 is SNHLY and CDR2 FYNNEI. The CDR3 sequence is 16 residues long. V lost 6 bases to trimming and J lost 8 bases, with 23 bases between them.

The CDR3 coding sequence is TGTGCCAGCAGCTCCCGGACAGGGGGTACTGAAGCTTTCTTT. Translated: CASSSRTGGTEAFF. The V gene is TRBV7-2, the J gene TRBJ1-1, with 10 bases matching TRBD1. After removal of 4 bases from V and 5 bases from J, the junction contained 4 bases not matched to a gene. This CDR3 has 14 residues. From germline, CDR1 is SGHTA and CDR2 FQGNSA.

V usage is TRBV4-3 and J usage is TRBJ2-1; D may be TRBD2 (6 bases). This CDR3 has 16 amino acids. Germline CDR1 is LGHNA and CDR2 is YSLEER. V lost 0 bases and J lost 10, with 19 bases in between. The CDR3 protein is CASSQERVFGGAEQFF. In DNA, the CDR3 is TGCGCCAGCAGCCAAGAACGGGTCTTTGGCGGGGCCGAGCAGTTCTTC.

The V gene is TRBV4-1, the J gene TRBJ1-1; the D gene is possibly TRBD1 (5 bases). This CDR3 contains 14 residues. Trimming pared 4 bases from V and 4 bases from J, leaving 13 bases between. CDR1 is MGHRA and CDR2 is YSYEKL in the germline V gene. Here the CDR3 DNA reads TGCGCCAGCAGCCCCCCAGGGTCGAGCACTGAAGCTTTCTTT. Translating it yields CASSPPGSSTEAFF.

The chain has TRBV5-8 and TRBJ2-3; D perhaps matches TRBD2 (6 bases). The length of the CDR3 is 17 residues. V lost 3 bases and J 2 bases, leaving 19 bases between the germline ends. Per germline, CDR1 SGHTS and CDR2 YDEGEE. CDR3 nucleotide sequence: TGTGCCAGCAGCTCGGGGGTGGCAGGTCACCTCACAGATACGCAGTATTTT. Translation gives CASSSGVAGHLTDTQYF.

This chain uses TRBV5-4 with TRBJ2-1; possibly TRBD1 for D (6 bases). Trimming shortened V by 0 bases and J by 0 bases, and 7 bases separated the two germline ends. The CDR3 totals 15 residues. The germline CDR1 and CDR2 sequences are SGHNT and YYREEE (reference sequence). The CDR3 region has the DNA TGTGCCAGCAGCTTGGCAGGGGCCTCCTACAATGAGCAGTTCTTC. Its translation is CASSLAGASYNEQFF.

The chain is built from TRBV6-6 and TRBJ2-2, with TRBD1 as a possible D gene (6 bases). The CDR3 sequence is 15 residues long. Looked up from germline, CDR1 is MNHNY and CDR2 is SVGAGI (reference sequence). Trimming took 8 bases from V and 2 from J, leaving 15 bases between them. CDR3 sequence reads: CASASWTVNTGELFF. Here the CDR3 DNA reads TGTGCCAGCGCCTCCTGGACAGTAAACACCGGGGAGCTGTTTTTT.